This entry lists 21 T cell receptor beta chains sequenced from one sample in a study of blood T cells in healthy people across ages (dated by TCRdb to between 2015 and 2016). The method was 5' RACE. Sequencing was performed on an Illumina HiSeq 2500. A second about 7 to 11 cycle PCR used a sample-barcoded 5' primer and a J-beta primer mix. TCRdb reworked the public reads: Q25 trimming with fastp, MiXCR clone assembly, productive beta chains retained. For every CDR3 protein sequence, its rows merge into one entry that carries the most common genes and DNA. The sample has about a million distinct CDR3 sequences on record, 48% of them singletons. The top ten constitute around 15% of the sample. The sequencing sample was made of blood. All receptors derive from a man younger than 40 in good health.

The chain recombines TRBV28 with TRBJ2-7, with 9 bases identical to TRBD1. Germline V gene lookup returns CDR1 MDHEN and CDR2 SYDVKM. The CDR3 is 14 amino acids. Unmatched junction bases numbered 6, after V lost 4 bases and J lost 5 bases. DNA for the CDR3: TGTGCCAGCAGTTCCGGGACAGGGCCAAACGAGCAGTACTTC. Translated: CASSSGTGPNEQYF. The entire variable domain, with the rest obtained from reference TRBV28 and TRBJ2-7, is as follows: DVKVTQSSRYLVKRTGEKVFLECVQDMDHENMFWYRQDPGLGLRLIYFSYDVKMKEKGDIPEGYSVSREKKERFSLILESASTNQTSMYLCASSSGTGPNEQYFGPGTRLTVT.

Only a few counts were recorded for this clonotype. The rearrangement joins TRBV28 to TRBJ2-5; D unclear. With 5 bases removed from V and 1 base from J, the gap between germline ends came to 11 bases. CDR1 and CDR2 (germline): MDHEN, SYDVKM. This CDR3 spans 14 amino acids. This CDR3 is CASSTVRFQETQYF. The CDR3 bases are TGTGCCAGCAGTACGGTCCGCTTCCAAGAGACCCAGTACTTC. Complete variable domain (other parts from reference TRBV28 and TRBJ2-5): DVKVTQSSRYLVKRTGEKVFLECVQDMDHENMFWYRQDPGLGLRLIYFSYDVKMKEKGDIPEGYSVSREKKERFSLILESASTNQTSMYLCASSTVRFQETQYFGPGTRLLVL.

The rearrangement links TRBV27 to TRBJ2-7, with 9 positions matching TRBD1. This CDR3 contains 14 residues. V dropped 7 bases and J dropped 5; count of bases not matched to a gene: 9. In germline, CDR1 is MNHEY, CDR2 SMNVEV (reference sequence). In DNA, the CDR3 is TGTGCCAGCAACCCCGGGACAGGGTTCCACGAGCAGTACTTC. Residues: CASNPGTGFHEQYF.

This chain joins TRBV20-1 and TRBJ1-2; TRBD1 is a possible D gene (6 bases). Germline V gene data show CDR1 as DFQATT and CDR2 as SNEGSKA (reference sequence). The CDR3 has 13 amino acids. The ends were cut back, 6 bases at V and 2 bases at J, with 13 bases in the middle. CDR3 region: CSASLQGNYGYTF. The CDR3 DNA reads as TGCAGTGCCTCATTACAGGGAAACTATGGCTACACCTTC.

In its sample, this clonotype was seen a few times. The chain links TRBV5-1 to TRBJ1-1, with TRBD1 matching 10 bases. V dropped 0 bases and J dropped 8; count of bases not matched to a gene: 4. Germline V gene data show CDR1 as SGHRS and CDR2 as YFSETQ. This CDR3 spans 14 amino acids. The CDR3 bases are TGCGCCAGCAGCTTGGCAGGGACAGGGGCCGAAGCTTTCTTT. Protein sequence: CASSLAGTGAEAFF. Full variable domain (missing parts from reference TRBV5-1 and TRBJ1-1): KAGVTQTPRYLIKTRGQQVTLSCSPISGHRSVSWYQQTPGQGLQFLFEYFSETQRNKGNFPGRFSGRQFSNSRSEMNVSTLELGDSALYLCASSLAGTGAEAFFGQGTRLTVV.

This sequence joins TRBV7-9 and TRBJ1-1; D is perhaps TRBD1 (6 bases). V was trimmed by 6 bases and J by 6 bases, leaving 23 bases between them. Germline CDR1 and CDR2: SEHNR and FQNEAQ (reference sequence). This CDR3 has 16 amino acids. Here the CDR3 reads CASRNPGQENNAEAFF. In nucleotides, the CDR3 is TGTGCCAGCAGAAATCCGGGACAAGAGAACAACGCTGAAGCTTTCTTT.

This clonotype was found many times. The chain is built from TRBV3-1 and TRBJ2-7; no clear D gene. V lost 1 base and J 2 bases, leaving 3 bases between the germline ends. The CDR3 length is 12 residues. Germline lookup yields CDR1 LGHDT and CDR2 YNNKEL (reference sequence). The CDR3 reads CASSQGPYEQYF. The CDR3 DNA sequence: TGTGCCAGCAGCCAAGGACCCTACGAGCAGTACTTC.

The chain carries TRBV4-3 and TRBJ2-1; 7 bases are shared with TRBD1. This CDR3 spans 14 amino acids. Germline CDR1 is LGHNA and CDR2 is YSLEER. The V segment lost 0 bases and the J segment 6 bases; nucleotides outside the gene matches: 2. The CDR3: CASSQERGLNEQFF. The CDR3, as DNA: TGCGCCAGCAGCCAAGAGAGGGGGCTCAATGAGCAGTTCTTC.

This chain links TRBV12-3 or TRBV12-4 with TRBJ2-3, with D perhaps TRBD1 (6 bases). The CDR3 runs 15 residues. V was clipped by 3 bases and J by 1 base, with 11 bases between them. The DNA of the CDR3 is TGTGCCAGCAGTTTTACAGGGCTGGGCACAGATACGCAGTATTTT. Protein sequence: CASSFTGLGTDTQYF.

The chain recombines TRBV2 with TRBJ2-6; TRBD1 matches at 7 bases. Trimming cost V 6 bases and J 2 bases; bases outside gene matches: 4. The germline gives CDR1 SNHLY, CDR2 FYNNEI. The CDR3 is 15 residues long. The DNA for the CDR3 is TGTGCCAGCAGCACAGGGGCCGCTGGGGCCAACGTCCTGACTTTC. It is translated as CASSTGAAGANVLTF.

This clonotype has only a few counts. The chain links TRBV4-3 to TRBJ2-5; 7 bases match TRBD1. The closer fit of TRBJ2-7 to the DNA end suggests the J call may be wrong. The length of the CDR3 is 15 residues. The germline gives CDR1 LGHNA, CDR2 YSLEER. The CDR3 here is CASSQERQGYYEQYF. CDR3 DNA sequence: TGCGCCAGCAGCCAAGAACGACAGGGTTATTACGAGCAGTACTTC.

The chain carries TRBV6-5 and TRBJ1-2; D perhaps matches TRBD1 (6 bases). The CDR3 is made up of 14 amino acids. Trimming stripped 2 bases from V and 3 bases from J, with 10 bases between. The germline CDR1 and CDR2 sequences are MNHEY and SVGAGI. CDR3 nucleotide sequence: TGTGCCAGCAGTTACGTCCCAGGGGACTATGGCTACACCTTC. Its protein product is CASSYVPGDYGYTF.

J is TRBJ2-2 and V is TRBV4-3; 11 bases line up with TRBD2. V trimming: 1 base; J trimming: 4 bases; junction bases outside the gene matches: 2. CDR1 LGHNA and CDR2 YSLEER come from the germline V gene. This CDR3 spans 16 amino acids. CDR3: CASSQALAGATGELFF. CDR3 DNA: TGCGCCAGCAGCCAAGCACTAGCGGGGGCCACCGGGGAGCTGTTTTTT.

This chain joins TRBV6-2 or TRBV6-3 and TRBJ2-3; 10 bases line up with TRBD2. Germline V gives CDR1 MNHEY, CDR2 SVGEGT. V dropped 5 bases and J dropped 3; count of bases not matched to a gene: 8. The CDR3 totals 16 residues. The CDR3 sequence: CASSTRTSGQTDTQYF. The CDR3 coding sequence is TGTGCCAGCAGTACAAGGACTAGCGGACAAACAGATACGCAGTATTTT.

The chain uses TRBV28 and TRBJ2-3; 9 bases line up with TRBD2. The CDR3 is 17 amino acids. V lost 3 bases and J lost 0; bases outside the gene matches: 7. The germline gives CDR1 MDHEN, CDR2 SYDVKM. CDR3 amino acids: CASSLGASGESTDTQYF. The CDR3 region has the DNA TGTGCCAGCAGTTTGGGCGCTAGCGGGGAGAGCACAGATACGCAGTATTTT.

This clonotype was picked up one time. This chain connects TRBV7-2 to TRBJ2-3; 10 nucleotides align to TRBD2. Germline V gene data show CDR1 as SGHTA and CDR2 as FQGNSA. The CDR3 covers 16 residues. The V segment lost 5 bases and the J segment 8 bases; nucleotides outside the gene matches: 13. The CDR3 loop reads CASSPSGGAGGPTQYF. The CDR3 nucleotides read TGTGCCAGCAGCCCGAGCGGGGGGGCTGGGGGACCTACGCAGTATTTT.

This clonotype has more than one count but fewer than ten. The V call is TRBV3-1, the J call TRBJ2-3; 12 positions match TRBD2. V was pared by 5 bases and J by 6 bases, with 6 bases of the junction left unmatched. The CDR3 contains 15 residues. Germline V CDR1 and CDR2: LGHDT, YNNKEL (reference sequence). The CDR3: CASSTRLAGEDTQYF. CDR3 nucleotide sequence: TGTGCCAGCAGCACCCGACTAGCGGGGGAGGATACGCAGTATTTT.

This clonotype was counted ten times or more. CDR3: CSARDVLALGTDTQYF. The CDR3 coding sequence is TGCAGTGCTAGAGATGTACTAGCGTTAGGGACAGATACGCAGTATTTT. The chain is built from TRBV20-1 and TRBJ2-3; 7 bases are a match to TRBD2. CDR1 DFQATT and CDR2 SNEGSKA come from the germline V gene (reference sequence). V lost 0 bases to trimming and J lost 3 bases; unmatched junction nucleotides: 9. The CDR3 consists of 16 residues.

The chain combines TRBV28 with TRBJ2-5; the match to TRBD2 covers 8 bases. The J segment lost 2 bases and the V segment lost 6 bases, leaving 5 bases of the junction unmatched. The CDR3 is made up of 14 amino acids. Germline CDR1 and CDR2: MDHEN and SYDVKM. The CDR3 sequence: CASRRLALQETQYF. For the CDR3, the DNA is TGTGCCAGCAGGCGACTAGCGTTGCAAGAGACCCAGTACTTC.

This chain joins TRBV28 and TRBJ2-5, with D uncertain. The J call is doubtful: the DNA matches TRBJ2-7 better. Germline V CDR1 and CDR2: MDHEN, SYDVKM. The CDR3 spans 15 residues. The CDR3 coding sequence is TGTGCCAGCAGTTTTTCGACTTCCTCCTCCTACGAGCAGTACTTC. Amino acid sequence: CASSFSTSSSYEQYF.

This chain uses TRBV7-2 with TRBJ2-2; 8 bases are shared with TRBD1. The J segment lost 3 bases and the V segment lost 1 base, leaving 4 bases of the junction unmatched. This CDR3 comprises 16 residues. CDR1 is SGHTA, CDR2 FQGNSA, per germline. CDR3 nucleotides: TGTGCCAGCAGCTTAGTAGGCAGGGGGCACACCGGGGAGCTGTTTTTT. It encodes CASSLVGRGHTGELFF.